This TCR beta chain was found in a study of monozygotic twins with inflammatory bowel disease. Study-wide points: Telling apart the different T cell subtypes was not possible. There were differing immunosuppressive treatments, which may have added variability to patient repertoires.

This CDR3 comprises 15 residues. Germline CDR1 reads SGHKS; CDR2 reads YYEKEE (reference sequence). Template-switch reactions added UMIs with a 6-nucleotide sample barcode. The study subjected TCRalpha and TCRbeta cDNA to two nested PCRs of approximately 16 and 10 cycles. TCRdb reprocessed the 5' RACE reads; each CDR3 protein has one entry and no DNA is given. The sample's table shows some 210,000 distinct CDR3 sequences. Details on this clonotype: The antigen remains undetermined.

The clonotype originates from a human donor with ulcerative colitis or Crohn's disease, or a healthy co-twin of an affected twin (not recorded which). The sample consisted of blood. The V gene is TRBV5-5, the J gene TRBJ2-7. The CDR3 sequence: CASSLFSSLMGEQYF.